This T cell receptor (beta chain) was sequenced for a study of Tregs in tolerant kidney transplant recipients (dated 2019 in TCRdb). Study-level background: Related donors were used in the transplants with nonmyeloablative bone marrow transplantation, and mixed chimerism was transient in the human trials. The study used TCRbeta sequencing to identify donor-specific regulatory T cells before combined kidney and bone marrow transplantation, then tracked those cells after transplant.

Unmatched junction bases come to 5, with V trimmed by 1 base and J by 5 bases. Measured from the cysteine to the phenylalanine, the CDR3 is 16 residues long. The sequence is cut down to CDR3 DNA, 48 bases in frame from base 1. The germline V gene sets CDR1 to MNHEY and CDR2 to SVGAGI. Sample time point, as interpreted from the label and publication: blood sample drawn before combined kidney and bone marrow transplant. Unstimulated Tregs (CD4+CD25+CD127-), CD4+ non-Tregs (CD4+CD25-), CD4 and CD8 cells were FACS-sorted from thawed PBMCs. A few combined kidney and bone marrow transplant recipients from the ITN036ST trial were included as patients, and samples were available only from these trial subjects. Healthy control blood was separated into PBMCs by Ficoll density gradient and cryopreserved, and patient PBMCs were collected both before and after transplant. General findings and caveats noted by the study authors: Biological reproducibility was not directly assessed, although technical replication error appeared to be minimal. Expanding Tregs with activated donor B cells appeared to identify the most biologically relevant and donor-specific TCRbeta repertoire. Because only a small number of patients were included, the study had limitations, and the results will need to be validated in larger populations as well as under other immunosuppression protocols. Donor-specific Treg expansion was found to exceed global Treg expansion in tolerant patients, suggesting antigen-driven rather than nonspecific expansion. For some patients the PCR primers changed over time, which made it impossible to compare the samples from those patients at the nucleotide level.

For TCRbeta CDR3 sequencing, genomic DNA from the sorted cells was extracted using the QIAGEN DNeasy Blood and Tissue Kit. High-throughput TCRbeta CDR3 sequencing, including PCR amplification with bias correction and internal controls, was performed commercially through immunoSEQ. In the original analysis: Unique productive TCRbeta sequences were defined by CDR3 nucleotide sequence where primers matched, otherwise by CDR3 amino acid sequence with Vbeta and Jbeta genes. To correct for sorting error, sequences found in more than one sorted population at a frequency ratio of 2:1 or less were discarded, and the remaining shared sequences were assigned to the population with the higher frequency. A sequence was defined as donor-reactive if the sequence was expanded at least 5-fold in CFSE-low cells compared with unstimulated cells and had a frequency of at least 0.01% in CFSE-low cells. Repertoire divergence was quantified by Jensen-Shannon divergence calculated from the top 100 TCRbeta sequences ranked by frequency. For samples with multiple sequencing runs, sorting error was corrected separately for each run before the runs were pooled. What TCRdb holds here is the immuneACCESS table cut down to in-frame rearrangements. Part of the clones is not present; checked against another copy, under half of the missing clones reflect an unresolved V gene, and the others are unexplained. D and trimming come from the DNA, and the V and J calls and clone size come from that table. In all, the sample holds roughly 66,000 clones, and 92% of those were seen once. In total, the top ten clones hold over 9.5% of the sample.

On this clone itself: It lacks a known antigen. There are no base qualities to consult, and no much larger clone falls within one base.

Recombination joined TRBV6-5 with TRBJ2-3; 11 bases in between match TRBD2. The TCR comes from a human donor who received a combined kidney and bone marrow transplant. The material sequenced was CD8+ T cells from blood, taken before the transplant. The CDR3: CASSYLLAGAGDTQYF. Read as DNA, the sequence is TGTGCCAGCAGTTACTTACTAGCGGGAGCAGGAGATACGCAGTATTTT.